The 11 T cell receptor beta chains presented below share a single source sample, sequenced in a study of persistence of HIV-infected CD4 T cells. This nonspecific control used anti-CD3/anti-CD28 bead stimulation of CD4+ T cells. Responding CD4+ T cells were sorted by upregulation of both CD40 ligand and CD69. The libraries were made with immunoSEQ version 4 in survey mode. Repertoires were generated with immunoSEQ multiplex PCR, while TCRdb's copy carries only in-frame clones and drops some. The repertoire holds 40,000 to 45,000 clones, with about 90% as singletons. What these receptors recognize is not known. Here the sequenced sample was CD4+ T cells sorted from PBMCs after roughly 18-hour stimulation, taken from a patient who received antiretroviral therapy. The receptor set was obtained from an adult man with HIV who was CMV-seropositive.

V usage is TRBV29-1 and J usage is TRBJ1-2; tentatively, D is TRBD1 (6 bases). The CDR3 covers 12 residues. Germline V gene lookup returns CDR1 SQVTM and CDR2 ANQGSEA. V was shortened by 6 bases and J by 3 bases, with 11 bases between the two germline ends. The CDR3: CSVLQGDYGYTF. CDR3 nucleotides: TGCAGCGTACTACAGGGTGACTATGGCTACACCTTC.

The V gene is TRBV4-2, the J gene TRBJ2-2; a weak D match, TRBD1 (6 bases). Germline CDR1 reads LGHNA; CDR2 reads YNFKEQ. The CDR3 is 16 amino acids. V lost 3 bases to trimming and J lost 4 bases, with 15 bases between them. This CDR3 reads CASSHSGVPSTGELFF. The CDR3 region has the DNA TGTGCCAGCAGCCACTCAGGGGTCCCGAGCACCGGGGAGCTGTTTTTT.

J is TRBJ2-1 and V is TRBV6-1; 9 positions match TRBD2. The germline gives CDR1 MNHNS, CDR2 SASEGT. With V trimmed by 0 bases and J by 6 bases, 6 bases remained unmatched. This CDR3 has 16 amino acids. The DNA of the CDR3 is TGTGCCAGCAGTGAAGCGCGAGCGGGGGGCCTCAATGAGCAGTTCTTC. This translates into CASSEARAGGLNEQFF.

This clone was detected once. This rearrangement joins TRBV28 to TRBJ1-2; 10 bases fit TRBD1. This CDR3 spans 15 amino acids. V was clipped by 4 bases and J by 4 bases; unmatched bases: 6. The V gene's germline CDR1 is MDHEN and CDR2 SYDVKM. CDR3 loop: CASSSGTGVPYGYTF. The CDR3 coding sequence is TGTGCCAGCAGTTCGGGGACAGGGGTTCCCTATGGCTACACCTTC.

The V and J genes are TRBV28 and TRBJ2-7, with TRBD1 matching 10 bases. CDR3 size: 14 residues. V lost 4 bases, J lost 5 bases, and 5 bases stayed unmatched. Germline CDR1 is MDHEN and CDR2 is SYDVKM. Here the CDR3 reads CASSSGTGAHEQYF. CDR3 nucleotide sequence: TGTGCCAGCAGTTCCGGGACAGGGGCCCACGAGCAGTACTTC.

The chain joins TRBV5-5 to TRBJ2-2, with TRBD2 matching 9 bases. From germline, CDR1 is SGHKS and CDR2 YYEKEE (reference sequence). V trimming: 6 bases; J trimming: 6 bases; junction bases outside the gene matches: 12. The CDR3 runs to 16 residues. DNA for the CDR3: TGTGCCAGCACTCTTCTAGCGGGATCTCAACCCGGGGAGCTGTTTTTT. Translating it yields CASTLLAGSQPGELFF. The full variable domain, rest sourced from reference TRBV5-5 and TRBJ2-2, is DAGVTQSPTHLIKTRGQQVTLRCSPISGHKSVSWYQQVLGQGPQFIFQYYEKEERGRGNFPDRFSARQFPNYSSELNVNALLLGDSALYLCASTLLAGSQPGELFFGEGSRLTVL.

V gene TRBV10-1 combines with J gene TRBJ2-3; D is undetermined. The CDR3 is 11 amino acids. V lost 9 bases and J 3 bases, leaving 7 bases between the germline ends. The V gene's germline CDR1 is WNHNN and CDR2 SYGVQD (reference sequence). CDR3 sequence (DNA): TGCGCCAGTCCCGGGACAGATACGCAGTATTTT. It is translated as CASPGTDTQYF.

The V gene is TRBV3-1 (or the pseudogene TRBV3-2), the J gene TRBJ1-5; D remains unclear. V lost 4 bases, J lost 7 bases, and 11 bases lay in between. Germline V gene data show CDR1 as LGHDT and CDR2 as YNNKEL (reference sequence). The CDR3 is made up of 13 amino acids. CDR3 region: CASSREAGQPQHF. As DNA, the CDR3 is TGTGCCAGCAGCCGGGAAGCAGGACAGCCCCAGCATTTT.

The chain employs TRBV6-4 and TRBJ2-3; 12 bases fit TRBD2. The CDR3 is 18 amino acids. V was pared by 2 bases and J by 2 bases, with 8 bases of the junction left unmatched. The germline gives CDR1 MRHNA, CDR2 SNTAGT. The CDR3 reads CASSDRPSSGGATDTQYF. The CDR3 DNA is TGTGCCAGCAGTGACCGTCCGTCTAGCGGGGGGGCCACAGATACGCAGTATTTT.

In DNA form, the CDR3 reads TGTGCTAGTGGTTTGGTAATCTCTAGCGGGGCCGGGGAGCTGTTTTTT. Translating gives CASGLVISSGAGELFF. The V and J genes are TRBV12-5 and TRBJ2-2, with 9 bases fitting TRBD2. CDR3 length: 16 residues. CDR1 is LGHNT and CDR2 is FRNRAP in the germline V gene. V lost 0 bases to trimming and J lost 6 bases; unmatched junction nucleotides: 5.

This clone was observed a single time. The chain is built from TRBV5-8 and TRBJ1-5; D remains unclear. The CDR3 covers 15 residues. The V gene's germline CDR1 is SGHTS and CDR2 YDEGEE. Deletions cut 0 bases from V and 2 bases from J, with 9 bases between. The CDR3 loop is CASSLVGWGNQPQHF. The CDR3, as DNA: TGTGCCAGCAGCTTGGTGGGGTGGGGCAATCAGCCCCAGCATTTT.